Shown below are 10 T cell receptor beta chains from a single sample sequenced in a study of cytomegalovirus exposure and HLA in healthy donors. Both 60 Vbeta primers and 13 Jbeta primers went into the PCR. Clones were read by immunoSEQ multiplex PCR, and TCRdb kept only the in-frame ones, dropping some. The sample has 150,000 to 200,000 clones; about 80% are singletons. Material for sequencing was PBMCs. These receptors originate from a boy younger than 18 in good health and CMV-seronegative.

This clone appeared a few times. J is TRBJ1-4 and V is TRBV4-1; 12 bases map to TRBD1. Germline CDR1 and CDR2: MGHRA and YSYEKL. The CDR3 consists of 19 residues. After removal of 4 bases from V and 4 bases from J, the junction contained 13 bases not matched to a gene. The CDR3 DNA follows: TGCGCCAGCAGCCGCACCGCCGGGACAGGGGGCTATAATAATGAAAAACTGTTTTTT. It yields the protein CASSRTAGTGGYNNEKLFF.

V gene TRBV28 combines with J gene TRBJ2-5; TRBD2 matches 7 bases. This CDR3 has 16 amino acids. Per germline, CDR1 MDHEN and CDR2 SYDVKM. V was clipped by 3 bases and J by 1 base; unmatched bases: 8. The CDR3 DNA reads as TGTGCCAGCAGTTTCACAAGCGGGGCGCCCCAAGAGACCCAGTACTTC. Residues: CASSFTSGAPQETQYF.

The V and J genes are TRBV25-1 and TRBJ2-5; perhaps TRBD2 as D (5 bases). The V end lost 4 bases, the J end lost 11 bases, and 14 bases lay between the germline ends. Germline V gives CDR1 MGHDK, CDR2 SYGVNS. The CDR3 is 12 residues long. The CDR3 is CASSAGEDEQYF. CDR3 DNA sequence: TGTGCCAGCAGTGCCGGGGAAGATGAGCAGTACTTC.

The chain joins TRBV10-2 to TRBJ2-7, with D maybe TRBD1 (5 bases). The V end lost 6 bases, the J end lost 4 bases, and 13 bases lay between the germline ends. From germline, CDR1 is WSHSY and CDR2 SAAADI. The length of the CDR3 is 13 residues. CDR3 loop: CASREGVAYEQYF. In nucleotides, the CDR3 is TGCGCCAGCAGGGAAGGGGTTGCGTACGAGCAGTACTTC.

Details on this clone: The identical CDR3 is also encoded by other nucleotide sequences in the sample. This chain uses TRBV11-2 with TRBJ2-1; 9 bases align to TRBD1. V lost 5 bases to trimming and J lost 0 bases; unmatched junction nucleotides: 8. This CDR3 has 17 amino acids. The V gene's germline CDR1 is SGHAT and CDR2 FQNNGV. The CDR3: CASSGPRQGGSYNEQFF. The CDR3 coding sequence is TGTGCCAGCAGCGGACCAAGACAGGGGGGCTCCTACAATGAGCAGTTCTTC.

The rearrangement uses TRBV19 and TRBJ2-7; tentative D call: TRBD1 (5 bases). The CDR3 is 10 residues long. Looked up from germline, CDR1 is LNHDA and CDR2 is SQIVND (reference sequence). With 8 bases removed from V and 7 bases from J, the gap between germline ends came to 9 bases. The CDR3 DNA follows: TGTGCCAGTGGACAACCGGAGCAGTACTTC. This translates into CASGQPEQYF.

V usage is TRBV7-2 and J usage is TRBJ1-3; TRBD1 is a possible D gene (5 bases). Germline V gene lookup returns CDR1 SGHTA and CDR2 FQGNSA. The CDR3 has 15 residues. Trimming removed 3 bases at V and 2 bases at J, with 11 bases between. The DNA of the CDR3 is TGTGCCAGCAGCTTTAGCAGGGTAACTGGAAACACCATATATTTT. The encoded protein is CASSFSRVTGNTIYF.

This chain connects TRBV11-2 to TRBJ2-5, with TRBD2 identical over 14 bases. The CDR3 is 18 residues long. The junction had 14 bases not matched to a gene; V was cut back by 3 bases and J by 8 bases. Germline CDR1 reads SGHAT; CDR2 reads FQNNGV. DNA for the CDR3: TGTGCCAGCAGCTTGAACGGTCATCCGGGACTAGCGGGGGAAACCCAGTACTTC. Protein: CASSLNGHPGLAGETQYF.

The chain couples TRBV27 to TRBJ1-1; D is uncertain. The CDR3 covers 14 residues. Trimming stripped 1 base from V and 4 bases from J, with 10 bases between. Germline V gives CDR1 MNHEY, CDR2 SMNVEV (reference sequence). The CDR3 DNA reads TGTGCCAGCAGTTTATTGGACGAGGGCACTGAAGCTTTCTTT. Protein product: CASSLLDEGTEAFF.

This clone was counted a single time. The chain is built from TRBV7-2 and TRBJ1-1; D is perhaps TRBD1 (6 bases). The CDR3 totals 13 residues. The germline V gene encodes CDR1 SGHTA and CDR2 FQGNSA. Trimming cost V 5 bases and J 7 bases, with 14 bases left between them. The CDR3 coding sequence is TGTGCCAGCAGCCCGTACAGGGTGGATGAAGCTTTCTTT. Protein sequence: CASSPYRVDEAFF.